This TCR beta chain was recorded in a study of cytomegalovirus exposure and HLA in healthy donors (TCRdb year 2017). Regarding the study in general: In an earlier analysis of 550 to 750 of the donors, around 300 Gb of sequence data and 95 million to 130 million unique TCR beta sequences from roughly 200 million T cells were reported. The T cell repertoires of roughly 660 subjects were profiled by immunosequencing and related to cytomegalovirus serostatus. In a later analysis, previously published TCR beta repertoires from 550 to 750 donors were re-analyzed and high-resolution HLA genotyping was added so that TCR occurrence patterns could be studied. An earlier analysis of 587 of the donors used high-throughput TCR beta sequencing to judge whether each TCR beta V gene segment behaved as functional or pseudogenic. Donor age, sex, ethnicity and CMV serostatus were compiled alongside the repertoire data. The aim of the study was to test whether cataloging public T cell receptors could identify signatures of past pathogen exposure. The later analysis used no new phenotypic data to find candidate immune exposures, relying instead on TCR beta sequences and their occurrence across donors. An early release that covered roughly 600 HLA-typed donors contained approximately 300 gigabases of sequencing data and 70 million to 100 million unique TCR sequences. Of the roughly 400 genotyped donors, around 81% fell in the genetic ancestry cluster associated with self-reported Caucasian donors. Both class I and class II loci were covered by HLA typing, at four-digit resolution. Among over 350 genotyped donors of the cohort, an average of approximately 240,000 unique TCR beta nucleotide sequences were sequenced per donor, roughly 20% of them non-productive. Typing coverage differed by locus: A, B, C, DRB1 and DQB1 were typed in roughly 620-630 donors, DQA1 in about 560, DPA1 in around 610, and DPB1 in just under 490. Every discovery cohort repertoire had been produced on one sequencing platform. Several DR-DQ haplotypes were handled as single units for association and clustering because linkage in the cohort was strong. The study combined high-throughput TCR immunosequencing, statistical association of individual TCRs with disease status, and machine learning to predict cytomegalovirus infection status. A later genetic analysis took genome-wide SNP genotypes for about 65% of the roughly 670 donors and used that subset as a discovery cohort. In addition to the first cohort of 666 subjects, a separate validation cohort of 120 different subjects was used.

The investigation overall reported the following: A group of highly shared sequence variants was considered likely to be a technical artifact of the sequencing pipeline. In a later analysis, most CMV-associated TCR beta chains were found to appear HLA-restricted, with HLA associations seemingly driven largely by CMV exposure. According to a later analysis, TCR association rates differed among HLA loci, with DRB1 alleles showing the most associated TCRs and HLA-C alleles showing the fewest. It was suggested by the authors that the approach could potentially be generalized to other disease states and immunological phenotypes. Broadly in line with IMGT annotations, most TCR beta V segments showed up in productive rearrangements about 87% or about 30% of the time in an earlier analysis of approximately 600 of the donors. In a later analysis, HLA-associated TCR beta chains showed more clonal expansion and lower generation probabilities than non-associated chains that were equally common. In vitro tests confirmed that a few of the cytomegalovirus-associated TCR beta chains recognize cytomegalovirus antigens. Most TCR sequences were seen in very few donors, while some public TCRs were found in many individuals. Several of the top co-occurrence clusters appeared to be linked to parvovirus B19, influenza, CMV and Epstein-Barr virus, according to a later analysis. Compared with the approximately 720-donor mean, donors in an Asian-associated ancestry cluster had fewer N-insertions in productive TCRs, according to a later genetic analysis. Correlated functional status among segregating V segments might be attributable to linkage disequilibrium, but an unknown experimental factor could not be ruled out. Some IMGT-functional V segments, including TRBV6-2 and TRBV6-3, could not be told apart with the 87-base-pair reads, so those segments were excluded. A further reported finding was that TCR beta sequences accurately predicted the HLA-A and HLA-B alleles for most subjects in the first cohort. The cohort was sequenced for TCR beta chains only, and without alpha or paired-chain data the features that could be detected were limited. Because counts were too low, about 15 rarely observed V segments, including chromosome 9 orphons, were left out of the earlier analysis of 500 to 650 of the donors. The study listed around 160 TCR beta chains as associated with cytomegalovirus. In a later genetic analysis, a missense DCLRE1C variant was associated with V-gene and J-gene trimming of TCR beta chains, and the association was replicated in an independent cohort. Roughly uniform sequencing depth across donors was assumed in presence/absence analyses, although this assumption may not hold. Because HLA typing was missing for some donors at each locus, association tests included only the typed subset. Immune exposure information for the cohort was limited to CMV serostatus. Strong co-occurrence of HLA alleles, especially DR and DQ, made assigning TCR associations to individual alleles difficult. In both the original and validation cohorts, the classifier was reported to diagnose cytomegalovirus status with high specificity and sensitivity. At a false discovery rate of 0.05, a later analysis linked some 18,000 TCR beta sequences to specific HLA alleles.

Library preparation was by the immunoSEQ multiplex PCR assay. For the multiplex PCR, a mixture combining 60 forward primers for TCR Vbeta segments and 13 reverse primers for TCR Jbeta segments was used. Amplification of the CDR3 region of rearranged TCR beta genes was performed with a multiplex PCR assay on genomic DNA. The Illumina HiSeq System was used to sequence the amplified TCR beta libraries as 87-base-pair reads. The published analysis was carried out like this. In a later analysis, tens of millions of unique TCR beta chains were counted across the 500 to 850 repertoires, and some 10 million of these chains were shared by at least two donors. A nearest-neighbor algorithm error-corrected the raw reads and collapsed the reads into unique sequences, merging closely related sequences to remove PCR and sequencing errors. CDR3 sequences were aligned to IMGT reference sequences to assign V, D and J gene segments. Each retained sequence needed at least a six-nucleotide match to both a V gene segment and a J gene segment. Rearrangements were called productive when the CDR3 lacked stop codons and stayed in frame with V and J; all others were non-productive. Following IMGT convention, CDR3 was defined as the stretch from the second conserved V-encoded cysteine up to the conserved J-encoded phenylalanine. The earlier analysis of roughly 590 of the donors excluded sequences that lacked an unambiguous match to a single V gene segment. In an earlier analysis of 587 of the donors, V segments were called functional above 56.7% productive rearrangements and were called segregating when the between-donor standard deviation exceeded 5%. A statistical classification framework was built for diagnosing cytomegalovirus status from the catalog of TCR beta chain sequences. In a later analysis, TCR nucleotide sequences were compared against IMGT/GENE-DB human TR gene sequences so that V and J genes could be assigned. The TCRdist pipeline was used in a later analysis to assign CDR3 sequences and most-parsimonious VDJ recombination scenarios. A later analysis defined each TCR beta chain by its CDR3 amino acid sequence plus V-gene family, and excluded reads lacking a unique V-gene family. In a later analysis, some 600 highly shared, low-generation-probability nucleotide sequences were removed to address suspected cross-contamination and a sequencing artifact. In a later analysis, a clonal expansion index was calculated for each public chain from normalized within-repertoire ranks of inferred template counts. A later analysis computed generation probabilities with a VDJ recombination model fitted to out-of-frame rearrangements, and checked the results against IGoR. In a later analysis, TCR-TCR, TCR-HLA and TCR-CMV co-occurrence was scored with hypergeometric tests, and a repertoire-size bias correction was applied to TCR pairs. False discovery rates were estimated in a later analysis by permuting HLA or CMV assignments 20 times. In a later analysis, co-occurring TCRs were grouped using DBSCAN, with TCRdist sequence similarity added in when clustering inside HLA-allele-positive subsets. Repertoires with fewer than 30,000 or more than 120,000 public chains were left out of co-occurrence clustering, as were about 5 repertoires with anomalous nucleotide sharing. TCRdb obtained this table from immuneACCESS and retained in-frame rearrangements with V and J assigned. These tables miss some clones; where compared with another copy, unresolved V genes account for less than half of the shortfall, and the remainder is unexplained. V and J calls and clone size follow that table, whereas D and trimming were derived from the DNA. This sample gives 80,000 to 130,000 clones in total; around 75% of them show up just once. Of the sample, under 5.5% is held by the ten largest clones.

Details on this clone: Its recognized antigen is unknown. No base-level quality is on record; no much larger clone is a single base apart.

The CDR3 starts with the cysteine, ends with the phenylalanine, and has 12 residues. The entry retains the CDR3 DNA only, 36 bases that are in frame from base 1. Sequences GTSNPN (CDR1) and SVGIG (CDR2) are obtained from the germline V gene (reference sequence). Trimming removed 2 bases from V and 2 bases from J, leaving 7 bases between the germline ends. The cohort was made up of approximately 670 healthy bone marrow donors. All cohort members were sampled while nominally healthy, although unrecorded immune exposures were likely present. The donor was CMV seropositive and was included in the group of approximately 300 seropositive cohort members. Every donor gave a peripheral blood sample, and the peripheral blood mononuclear cells from that sample were used for TCR beta sequencing. Genomic DNA was extracted from the blood cell samples with the Qiagen DNeasy Blood Extraction Kit.

Sequenced input: PBMCs. This clonotype was sampled from a woman under 30 in good health and CMV-seropositive. The chain uses TRBV30 and TRBJ2-7, with no D gene named confidently. The DNA sequence reads TGTGCCTGGAGTCTACTAACCTACGAGCAGTACTTC. Translated, it reads CAWSLLTYEQYF. This CDR3, with the reference TRBV30 and TRBJ2-7 proteins standing in past its ends, gives the full variable domain SQTIHQWPATLVQPVGSPLSLECTVEGTSNPNLYWYRQAAGRGLQLLFYSVGIGQISSEVPQNLSASRPQDRQFILSSKKLLLSDSGFYLCAWSLLTYEQYFGPGTRLTVT.